These T cell receptor beta chains were read from a single sample in a study of T-cell reconstitution after alpha-beta-depleted transplantation in children. TCRdb used MiXCR to reprocess the PCR reads, holding one entry per CDR3 protein. The sample contains a few hundred thousand distinct CDR3 sequences, 10% of which appear only once. The sample in question was PBMCs from the stem cell graft donor, obtained from the stem cell graft. The receptors derive from a human donor who donated a stem cell graft to a child with acute lymphoblastic leukemia. CDR3s include the opening cysteine and the closing phenylalanine or tryptophan. The D gene is left open where the match is weak. The listing skips clone size in some rows; elsewhere it reads once, few, many or a size class.

v_gene,d_gene,j_gene,abundance,CDR3nt,CDR3aa
TRBV4-1,.,TRBJ2-7,.,TGCGCCAGCAGCTCACGCTGGGGGGCCCCCTACGAGCAGTACTTC,CASSSRWGAPYEQYF
TRBV6-2/TRBV6-3,TRBD2,TRBJ2-5,few,TGTGCCAGCACCGAGGGAGGCGGGAGATTGGAGACCCAGTACTTC,CASTEGGGRLETQYF
TRBV6-6,.,TRBJ2-7,many,TGTGCCAGCAGTTATAGAAACGAGCAGTACTTC,CASSYRNEQYF
TRBV4-3,TRBD1,TRBJ1-6,few,TGCGCCAGCAGCCAAGATAAGGGGGCGCGGGATTCACCCCTCCACTTT,CASSQDKGARDSPLHF
TRBV20-1,.,TRBJ2-7,many,TGCAGTGCTAGAGTCCTCTACGAGCAGTACTTC,CSARVLYEQYF
TRBV5-1,.,TRBJ2-3,few,TGCGCCAGCAGCTTGCTTGGTACGGGGGCAACAGATACGCAGTATTTT,CASSLLGTGATDTQYF
TRBV20-1,.,TRBJ1-3,many,TGCAGTGCTAGAGGTGGGGGGCAGTTTGGAAACACCATATATTTT,CSARGGGQFGNTIYF
TRBV4-3,TRBD2,TRBJ2-3,many,TGCGCCAGCGGCCCCGAGACTAGCGGGAGTTGGGGAGATACGCAGTATTTT,CASGPETSGSWGDTQYF
TRBV5-1,TRBD1,TRBJ2-1,.,TGCGCCAGCAGCCAGGGACAGGGGGGTATCTACAATGAGCAGTTCTTC,CASSQGQGGIYNEQFF
TRBV5-1,.,TRBJ2-7,.,TGCGCCAGCAGCTTGGGGGGAAGCTCCGCCACCTACGAGCAGTACTTC,CASSLGGSSATYEQYF
TRBV5-1,TRBD1,TRBJ1-2,.,TGCGCCAGCAGCTTGGGGACAGGGAATAATGGCTACACCTTC,CASSLGTGNNGYTF
TRBV7-6,.,TRBJ2-1,few,TGTGCCAGCAGCTCCCTACTAGCTTTCGGCTACAATGAGCAGTTCTTC,CASSSLLAFGYNEQFF
TRBV28,TRBD1,TRBJ2-1,many,TGTGCCAGCACCCGTGACAGGGGGATCAGGGAGCAGTTCTTC,CASTRDRGIREQFF
TRBV4-1,.,TRBJ2-1,.,TGCGCCAGCACCCCTGCGGGGTCAGATGAGCAGTTCTTC,CASTPAGSDEQFF
TRBV10-3,TRBD1,TRBJ2-7,.,TGTGCCATCAGCCCGGACAGGGGACACGAGCAGTACTTC,CAISPDRGHEQYF
TRBV12-3/TRBV12-4,.,TRBJ1-5,few,TGTGCCAGCAGTGACGACAGAGGAGAACAGCCCCAGCATTTT,CASSDDRGEQPQHF
TRBV9,TRBD2,TRBJ2-1,.,TGTGCCAGCAGCGACCTAGCGGGAGGGTACAATGAGCAGTTCTTC,CASSDLAGGYNEQFF
TRBV6-2/TRBV6-3,.,TRBJ2-3,.,TGTGCCAGCATGGGGGACCACACAGATACGCAGTATTTT,CASMGDHTDTQYF
TRBV6-5,.,TRBJ2-3,.,TGTGCCAGCAGTTCTGATAGCGGCCTCACAGATACGCAGTATTTT,CASSSDSGLTDTQYF
TRBV30,.,TRBJ1-5,many,TGTGCCTCCCAGGCAGGGAGGATCGGGCCCCAGCATTTT,CASQAGRIGPQHF
TRBV12-3/TRBV12-4,.,TRBJ2-5,few,TGTGCCAGCAGTTTAGGGTGGGACTACCAAGAGACCCAGTACTTC,CASSLGWDYQETQYF
TRBV4-2,TRBD2,TRBJ2-5,many,TGTGCCAGCAGCCAAGAATCAACTAGCGGGCTCCGGCAAGAGACCCAGTACTTC,CASSQESTSGLRQETQYF
TRBV20-1,.,TRBJ2-7,.,TGCAGTGCTTTAGAGCGGGCCTCCTACGAGCAGTACTTC,CSALERASYEQYF
TRBV2,.,TRBJ2-7,few,TGTGCCAGCAGCCCAACAGGGGCGGGGTACGAGCAGTACTTC,CASSPTGAGYEQYF
TRBV6-5,TRBD1,TRBJ2-7,.,TGTGCCAGCAGCCAGACAGGGGCCGGCTACGAGCAGTACTTC,CASSQTGAGYEQYF
TRBV7-9,.,TRBJ2-7,few,TGTGCCAGCAGCTTAATTGCGGGACAACAACAAACCTACGAGCAGTACTTC,CASSLIAGQQQTYEQYF
TRBV4-1,TRBD1,TRBJ1-4,.,TGCGCCAGCATCCAAGAGGACAGGGGTTGGGGTGAAAAACTGTTTTTT,CASIQEDRGWGEKLFF
TRBV5-1,.,TRBJ1-1,many,TGCGCCAGCAGCTCCTCACGTCCGGGGAGTCCGAGCACTGAAGCTTTCTTT,CASSSSRPGSPSTEAFF
TRBV21-1,.,TRBJ2-3,.,TGTGCCAGCAGCAAAGTAAGAGCGGCCACCTGCCAGTATTTT,CASSKVRAATCQYF
TRBV7-9,TRBD1,TRBJ1-2,few,TGTGCCAGCAGCTCGTCGACAGGGTTCTATGGCTACACCTTC,CASSSSTGFYGYTF
TRBV19,.,TRBJ1-1,.,TGTGCCAGTAGTATAGCCCCAGGGCGAGGGACTGAAGCTTTCTTT,CASSIAPGRGTEAFF
TRBV25-1,TRBD2,TRBJ2-7,few,TGTGCCAGCAGCGTAGGATGGGAGGGCGAGCAGTACTTC,CASSVGWEGEQYF
TRBV4-1,.,TRBJ1-3,.,TGCGCCAGCAGCCCAGCGGGGGAGAACTCTGGAAACACCATATATTTT,CASSPAGENSGNTIYF
TRBV4-1,.,TRBJ2-3,.,TGCGCCAGCAGCGAGACAGAGGGGATTACAGATACGCAGTATTTT,CASSETEGITDTQYF
TRBV29-1,.,TRBJ1-2,.,TGCAGCGTTGAAGACTTGAGCTCGGCTAACTATGGCTACACCTTC,CSVEDLSSANYGYTF
TRBV2,.,TRBJ2-1,.,TGTGCCAGAGAGAACAATGAGCAGTTCTTC,CARENNEQFF
TRBV7-9,.,TRBJ1-1,.,TGTGCCAGCAGCTTAGCCGGTGGGGGATACACTGAAGCTTTCTTT,CASSLAGGGYTEAFF
TRBV5-6,.,TRBJ1-5,many,TGTGCCAGCAGCTTGGGACCTTATAGCAATCAGCCCCAGCATTTT,CASSLGPYSNQPQHF